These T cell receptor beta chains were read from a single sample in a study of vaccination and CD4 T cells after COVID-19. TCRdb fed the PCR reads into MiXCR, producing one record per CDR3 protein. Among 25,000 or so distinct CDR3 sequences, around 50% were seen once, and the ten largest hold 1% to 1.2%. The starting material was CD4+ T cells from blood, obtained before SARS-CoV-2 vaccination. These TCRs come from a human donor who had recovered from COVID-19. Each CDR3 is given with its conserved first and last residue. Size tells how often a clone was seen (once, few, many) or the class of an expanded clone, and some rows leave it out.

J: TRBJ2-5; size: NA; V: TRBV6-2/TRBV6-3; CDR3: CASSLRRRETQYF
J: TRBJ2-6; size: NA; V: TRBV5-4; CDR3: CASSLYTGDSGANVLTF
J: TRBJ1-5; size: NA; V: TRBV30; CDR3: CAWSADRDNQPQHF
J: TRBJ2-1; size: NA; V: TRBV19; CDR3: CASTIRAGRLNEQFF
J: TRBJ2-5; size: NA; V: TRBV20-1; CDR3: CSARQGAEETQYF
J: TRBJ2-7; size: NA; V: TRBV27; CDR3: CASSPNQNDEQYF
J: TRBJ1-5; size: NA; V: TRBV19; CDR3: CASPSRYPNQPQHF
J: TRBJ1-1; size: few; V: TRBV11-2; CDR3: CASGRDQGTEAFF
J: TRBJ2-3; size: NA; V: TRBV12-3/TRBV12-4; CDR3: CASSPTKDSSTDTQYF
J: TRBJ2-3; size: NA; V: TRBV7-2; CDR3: CASTDGLGDTQYF
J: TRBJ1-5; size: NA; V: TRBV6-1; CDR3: CASSIQVNQPQHF
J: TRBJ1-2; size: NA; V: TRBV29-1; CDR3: CSVEDLGGNYGYTF
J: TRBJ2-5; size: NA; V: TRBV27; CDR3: CASSLGSFQGRRQETQYF
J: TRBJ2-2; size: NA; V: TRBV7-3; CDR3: CASSLTRAGELFF
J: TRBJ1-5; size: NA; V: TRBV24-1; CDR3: CATGTGGNQPQHF
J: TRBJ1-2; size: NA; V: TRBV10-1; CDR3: CASSEWRYYGYTF
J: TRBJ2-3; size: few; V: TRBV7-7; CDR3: CASSPGSGDTQYF
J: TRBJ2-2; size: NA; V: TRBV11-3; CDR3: CASSLSWNTGELFF
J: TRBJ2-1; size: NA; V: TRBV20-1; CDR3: CSAVRDPAYNEQFF
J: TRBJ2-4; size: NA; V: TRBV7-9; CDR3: CASSPTGGTKNIQYF
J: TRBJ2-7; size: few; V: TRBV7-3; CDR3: CASSSTNYEQYF
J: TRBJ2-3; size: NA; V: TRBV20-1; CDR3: CSAMGAGANLADTQYF
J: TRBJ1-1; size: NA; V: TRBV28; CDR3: CASSLVDLQGNTEAFF
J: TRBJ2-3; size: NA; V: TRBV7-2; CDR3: CASSRITGQIF
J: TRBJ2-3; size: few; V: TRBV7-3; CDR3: CASSLGGVTDTQYF
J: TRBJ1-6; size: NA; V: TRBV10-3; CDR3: CAISEPGQGLQPLHF
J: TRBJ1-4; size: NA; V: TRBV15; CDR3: CATSRGTSTEKLFF
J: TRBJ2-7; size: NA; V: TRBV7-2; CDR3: CASSQVGGVFYEQYF
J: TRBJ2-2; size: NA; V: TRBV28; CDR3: CASRRRVVTGELFF
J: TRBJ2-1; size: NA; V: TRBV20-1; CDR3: CSASLAEAYNEQFF
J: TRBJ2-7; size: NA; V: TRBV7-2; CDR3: CASKGQIEQYF
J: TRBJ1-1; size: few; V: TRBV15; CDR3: CATSRAGKIMNTEAFF
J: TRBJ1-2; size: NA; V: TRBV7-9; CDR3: CASSLAGGGSGYTF
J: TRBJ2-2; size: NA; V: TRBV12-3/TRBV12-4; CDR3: CAGLGGGELFF
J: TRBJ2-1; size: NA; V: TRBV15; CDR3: CATSRGYGLGLNEQFF
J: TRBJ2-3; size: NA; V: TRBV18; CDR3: CASSPLVAGGADTQYF
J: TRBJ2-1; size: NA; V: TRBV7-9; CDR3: CASSLDGGNNEQFF
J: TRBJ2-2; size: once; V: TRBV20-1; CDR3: CSALSGSGAGELFF
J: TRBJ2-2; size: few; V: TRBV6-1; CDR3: CASSEREEVGELFF
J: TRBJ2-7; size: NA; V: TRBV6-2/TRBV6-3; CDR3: CASSSGQGYEQYF
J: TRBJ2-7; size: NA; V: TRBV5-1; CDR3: CASSLERTWGEQYF
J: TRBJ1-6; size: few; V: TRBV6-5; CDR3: CASSSYDRNNSPLHF
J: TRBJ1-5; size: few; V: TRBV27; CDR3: CASSLARNQPQHF